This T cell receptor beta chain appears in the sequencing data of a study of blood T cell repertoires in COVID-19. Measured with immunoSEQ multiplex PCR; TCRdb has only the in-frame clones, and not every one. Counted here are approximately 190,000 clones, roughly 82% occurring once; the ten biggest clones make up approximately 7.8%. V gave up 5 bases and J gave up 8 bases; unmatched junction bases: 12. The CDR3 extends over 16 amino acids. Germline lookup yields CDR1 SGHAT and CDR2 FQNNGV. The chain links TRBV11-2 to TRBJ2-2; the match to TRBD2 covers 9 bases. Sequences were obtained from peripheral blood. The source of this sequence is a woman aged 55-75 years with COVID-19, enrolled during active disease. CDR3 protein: CASSHGGGALGGELFF. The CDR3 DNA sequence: TGTGCCAGCAGCCATGGCGGGGGGGCTCTAGGTGGGGAGCTGTTTTTT.